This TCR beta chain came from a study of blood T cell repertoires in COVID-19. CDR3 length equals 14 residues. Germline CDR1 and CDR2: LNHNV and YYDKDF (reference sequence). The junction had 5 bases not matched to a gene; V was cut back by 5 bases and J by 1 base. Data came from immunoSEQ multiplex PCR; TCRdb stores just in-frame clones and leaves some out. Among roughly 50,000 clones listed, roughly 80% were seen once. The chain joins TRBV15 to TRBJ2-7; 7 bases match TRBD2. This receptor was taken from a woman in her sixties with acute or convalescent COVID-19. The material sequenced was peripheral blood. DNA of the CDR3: TGTGCCACCAGCCCTTCGCGGGGGTCCTACGAGCAGTACTTC. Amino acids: CATSPSRGSYEQYF.